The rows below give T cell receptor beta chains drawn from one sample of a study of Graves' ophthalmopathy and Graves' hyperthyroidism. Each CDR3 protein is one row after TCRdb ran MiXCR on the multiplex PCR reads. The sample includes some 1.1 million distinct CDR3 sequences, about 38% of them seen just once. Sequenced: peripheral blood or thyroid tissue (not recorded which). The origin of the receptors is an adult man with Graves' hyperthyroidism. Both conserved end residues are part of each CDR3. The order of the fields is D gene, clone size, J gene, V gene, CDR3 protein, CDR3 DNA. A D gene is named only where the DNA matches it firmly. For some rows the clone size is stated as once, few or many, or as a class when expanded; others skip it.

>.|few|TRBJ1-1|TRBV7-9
CASSLRRDEAFF
TGTGCCAGCAGCTTACGCAGGGATGAAGCTTTCTTT
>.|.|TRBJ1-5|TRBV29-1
CSVREVGRDQPQHF
TGCAGCGTTAGAGAAGTGGGGAGGGATCAGCCCCAGCATTTT
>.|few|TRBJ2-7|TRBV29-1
CSLFGTTTYEQYF
TGCAGCTTATTTGGGACAACCACCTACGAGCAGTACTTC
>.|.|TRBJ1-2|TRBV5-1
CASSTGPRARGYTF
TGCGCCAGCAGCACCGGGCCCCGTGCGCGTGGCTACACCTTC
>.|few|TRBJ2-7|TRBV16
CASSQTRDRGNEQYF
TGTGCCAGCAGCCAAACTCGGGACCGAGGCAACGAGCAGTACTTC
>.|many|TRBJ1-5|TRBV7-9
CASSPGASNQPQHF
TGTGCCAGCAGTCCAGGGGCAAGCAATCAGCCCCAGCATTTT
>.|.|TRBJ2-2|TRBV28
CASSTAGAGSGELFF
TGTGCCAGCAGCACGGCGGGGGCGGGGTCCGGGGAGCTGTTTTTT
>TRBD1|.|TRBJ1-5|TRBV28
CASSSFFGQVTYSNQPQHF
TGTGCCAGCAGTTCGTTCTTCGGACAGGTGACTTATAGCAATCAGCCCCAGCATTTT
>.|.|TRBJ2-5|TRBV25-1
CASSDRYGGRDQETQYF
TGTGCCAGCAGTGACCGGTATGGGGGGCGCGACCAAGAGACCCAGTACTTC
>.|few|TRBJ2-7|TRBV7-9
CASSSDSEGVSSYEQYF
TGTGCCAGCAGCTCCGACTCAGAAGGGGTTAGTTCGTACGAGCAGTACTTC
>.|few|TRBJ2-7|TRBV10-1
CASSETLAGPYEQYF
TGCGCCAGCAGTGAGACCCTGGCGGGTCCCTACGAGCAGTACTTC
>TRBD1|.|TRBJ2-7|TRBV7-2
CASSLAGDRYPPGEQYF
TGTGCCAGCAGCTTAGCGGGGGACAGGTACCCTCCCGGCGAGCAGTACTTC
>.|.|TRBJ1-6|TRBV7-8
CASGLATPSSYNSPLHF
TGTGCCAGCGGCTTAGCGACCCCAAGCTCCTATAATTCACCCCTCCACTTT
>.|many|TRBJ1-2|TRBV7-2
CASSLPRVDYGYTF
TGTGCCAGCAGCCTGCCCAGGGTAGACTATGGCTACACCTTC
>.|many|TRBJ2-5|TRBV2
CASRPYPGAETQYF
TGTGCCAGTCGGCCTTATCCCGGGGCGGAGACCCAGTACTTC
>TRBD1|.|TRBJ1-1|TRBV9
CASSRQGSGTEAFF
TGTGCCAGCAGCCGACAGGGGTCTGGCACTGAAGCTTTCTTT
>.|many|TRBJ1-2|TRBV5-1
CASSLGQVGGYTF
TGCGCCAGCAGCTTGGGACAGGTCGGTGGCTACACCTTC
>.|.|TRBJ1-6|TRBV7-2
CASSLVMGDSPLHF
TGTGCCAGCAGCTTAGTTATGGGGGACTCACCCCTCCACTTT
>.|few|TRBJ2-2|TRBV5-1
CASSLSQGFSSGELFF
TGCGCCAGCAGCCTCTCTCAGGGGTTTTCATCCGGGGAGCTGTTTTTT
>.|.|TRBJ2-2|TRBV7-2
CASSLDGNTGEPFF
TGTGCCAGCAGCTTAGACGGTAACACCGGGGAGCCGTTTTTT
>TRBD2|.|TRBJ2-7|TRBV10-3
CATRTSGTSYEQYF
TGTGCCACCAGGACTAGCGGGACCTCGTACGAGCAGTACTTC
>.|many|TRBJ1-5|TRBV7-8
CASSLTRQINQPQHF
TGTGCCAGCAGCTTAACCCGACAAATCAATCAGCCCCAGCATTTT
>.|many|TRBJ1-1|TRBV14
CASSTSAARWPEAFF
TGTGCCAGCAGCACCTCGGCGGCCAGGTGGCCTGAAGCTTTCTTT
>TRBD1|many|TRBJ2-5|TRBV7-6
CASSLGTGPETQYF
TGTGCCAGCAGCTTAGGGACAGGTCCAGAGACCCAGTACTTC
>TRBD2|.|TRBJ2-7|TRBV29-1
CSVVWSGGYEQYF
TGCAGCGTTGTCTGGTCGGGAGGGTACGAGCAGTACTTC
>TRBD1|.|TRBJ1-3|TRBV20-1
CSARGTGVGNTIYF
TGCAGTGCTAGAGGGACAGGGGTTGGAAACACCATATATTTT
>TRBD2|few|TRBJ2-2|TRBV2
CASNPGGPGPNGELFF
TGTGCCAGCAACCCGGGGGGGCCGGGACCGAACGGGGAGCTGTTTTTT
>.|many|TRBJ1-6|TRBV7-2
CASSVDTTHSPLHF
TGTGCCAGCAGCGTGGACACAACCCACTCACCCCTCCACTTT
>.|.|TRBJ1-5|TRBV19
CASSIRGWPQHF
TGTGCCAGTAGTATACGGGGATGGCCCCAGCATTTT
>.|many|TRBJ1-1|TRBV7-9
CASSLPGGNTEAFF
TGTGCCAGCAGCTTACCAGGAGGGAACACTGAAGCTTTCTTT
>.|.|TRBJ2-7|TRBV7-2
CASSLAPVAVTYEQYF
TGTGCCAGCAGCTTAGCACCCGTAGCGGTAACCTACGAGCAGTACTTC
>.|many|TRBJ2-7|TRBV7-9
CASSHRDNAYEQYF
TGTGCCAGCAGCCACCGGGACAACGCCTACGAGCAGTACTTC